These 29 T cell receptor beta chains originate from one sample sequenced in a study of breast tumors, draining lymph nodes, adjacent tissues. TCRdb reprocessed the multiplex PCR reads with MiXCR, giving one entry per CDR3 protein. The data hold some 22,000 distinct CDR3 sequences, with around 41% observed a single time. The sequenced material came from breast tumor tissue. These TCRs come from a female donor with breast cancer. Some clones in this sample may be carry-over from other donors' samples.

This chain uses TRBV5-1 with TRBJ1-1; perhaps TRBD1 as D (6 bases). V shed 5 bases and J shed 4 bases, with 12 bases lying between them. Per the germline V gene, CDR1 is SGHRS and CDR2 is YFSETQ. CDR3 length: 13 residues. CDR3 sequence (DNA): TGCGCCAGCAGGATGGGGGCGGGCACTGAAGCTTTCTTT. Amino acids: CASRMGAGTEAFF.

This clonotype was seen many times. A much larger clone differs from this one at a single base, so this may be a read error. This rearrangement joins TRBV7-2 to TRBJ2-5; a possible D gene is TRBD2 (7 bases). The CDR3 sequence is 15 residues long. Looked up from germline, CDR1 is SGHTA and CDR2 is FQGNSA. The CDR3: CASSSRSQGRETQHF. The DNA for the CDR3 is TGTGCCAGCAGCTCCCGGTCGCAGGGGAGGGAGACCCAGCACTTC.

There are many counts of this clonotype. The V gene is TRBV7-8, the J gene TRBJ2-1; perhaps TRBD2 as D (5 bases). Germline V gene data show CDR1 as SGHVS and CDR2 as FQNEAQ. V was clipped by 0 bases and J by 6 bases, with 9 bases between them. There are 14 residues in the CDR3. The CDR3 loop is CASSLAWRANEQFF. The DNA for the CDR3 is TGTGCCAGCAGCTTAGCTTGGCGGGCCAATGAGCAGTTCTTC.

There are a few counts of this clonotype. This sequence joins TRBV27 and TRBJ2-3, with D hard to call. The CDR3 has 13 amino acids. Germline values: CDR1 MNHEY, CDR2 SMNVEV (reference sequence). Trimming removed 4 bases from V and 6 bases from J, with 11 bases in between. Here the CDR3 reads CASSSPPFDTQYF. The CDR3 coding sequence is TGTGCCAGCAGTTCCCCCCCGTTTGATACGCAGTATTTT.

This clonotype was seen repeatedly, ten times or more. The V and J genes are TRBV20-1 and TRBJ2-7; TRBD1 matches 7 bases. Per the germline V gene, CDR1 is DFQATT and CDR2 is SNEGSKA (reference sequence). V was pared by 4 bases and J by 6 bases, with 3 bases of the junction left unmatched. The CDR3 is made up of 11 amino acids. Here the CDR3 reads CSANRGTEQYF. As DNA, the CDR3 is TGCAGTGCTAACAGGGGAACCGAGCAGTACTTC.

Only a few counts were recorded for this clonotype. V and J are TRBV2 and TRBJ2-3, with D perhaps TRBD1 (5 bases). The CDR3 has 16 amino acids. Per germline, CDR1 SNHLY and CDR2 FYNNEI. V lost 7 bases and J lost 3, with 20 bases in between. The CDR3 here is CASKAQGARSTDTQYF. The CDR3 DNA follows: TGTGCCAGCAAGGCCCAGGGCGCCCGCTCGACAGATACGCAGTATTTT.

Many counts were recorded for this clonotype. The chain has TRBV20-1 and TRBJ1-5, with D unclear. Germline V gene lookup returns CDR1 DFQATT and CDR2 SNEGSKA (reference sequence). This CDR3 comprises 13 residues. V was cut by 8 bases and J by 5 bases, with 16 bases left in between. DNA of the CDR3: TGCAGTTGGATACTCGGGTCGCATCAGCCCCAGCATTTT. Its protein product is CSWILGSHQPQHF.

This chain's CDR3 is CASSWQETQYF. The CDR3 DNA reads TGTGCCAGCAGCTGGCAAGAGACCCAGTACTTC. The rearrangement uses TRBV13 and TRBJ2-5; no firm D call. The germline CDR1 and CDR2 sequences are PRHDT and FYEKMQ (reference sequence). This CDR3 comprises 11 residues. The V end lost 4 bases, the J end lost 2 bases, and 2 bases lay between the germline ends.

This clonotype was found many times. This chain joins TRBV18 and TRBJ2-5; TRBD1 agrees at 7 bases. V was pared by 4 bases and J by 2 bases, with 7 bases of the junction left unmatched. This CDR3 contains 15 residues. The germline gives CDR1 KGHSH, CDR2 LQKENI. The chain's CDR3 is CASSRSGTEQETQYF. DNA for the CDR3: TGTGCCAGCTCACGTTCCGGGACAGAACAAGAGACCCAGTACTTC.

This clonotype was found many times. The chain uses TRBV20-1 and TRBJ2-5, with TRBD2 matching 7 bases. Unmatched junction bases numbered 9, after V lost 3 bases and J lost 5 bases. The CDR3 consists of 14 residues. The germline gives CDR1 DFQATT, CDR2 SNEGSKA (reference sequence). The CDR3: CSASRTRGAETQYF. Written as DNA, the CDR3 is TGCAGTGCTAGCAGGACTAGAGGGGCGGAGACCCAGTACTTC.

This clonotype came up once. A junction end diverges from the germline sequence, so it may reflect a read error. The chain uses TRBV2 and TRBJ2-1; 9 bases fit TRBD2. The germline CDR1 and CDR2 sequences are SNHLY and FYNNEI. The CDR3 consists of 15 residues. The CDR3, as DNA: TGTGTCAGCAGTGATCTGGCGGGGGGGCGCAATGAGCAGTTCTTC. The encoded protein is CVSSDLAGGRNEQFF.

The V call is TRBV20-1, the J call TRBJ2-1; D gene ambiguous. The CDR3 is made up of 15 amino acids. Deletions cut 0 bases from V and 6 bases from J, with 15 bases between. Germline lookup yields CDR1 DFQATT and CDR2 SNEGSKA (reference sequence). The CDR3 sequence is CSARDRRRAANEQFF. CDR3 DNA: TGCAGTGCTAGAGATCGGAGACGTGCCGCCAATGAGCAGTTCTTC.

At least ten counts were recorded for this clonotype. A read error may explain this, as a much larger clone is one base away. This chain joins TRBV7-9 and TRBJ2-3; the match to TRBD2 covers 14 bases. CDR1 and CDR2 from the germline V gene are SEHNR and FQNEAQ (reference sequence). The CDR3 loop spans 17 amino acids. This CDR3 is CASSFGTSGSRTDPQYF. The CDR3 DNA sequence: TGTGCCAGCAGCTTCGGGACTAGCGGGAGCCGGACAGATCCGCAGTATTTT.

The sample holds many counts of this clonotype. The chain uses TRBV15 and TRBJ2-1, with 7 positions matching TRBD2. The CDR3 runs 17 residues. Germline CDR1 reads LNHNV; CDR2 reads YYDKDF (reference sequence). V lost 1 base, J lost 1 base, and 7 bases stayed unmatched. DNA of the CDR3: TGTGCCACCAGCAGAGGGAAACTAGCGCTATCCTACAATGAGCAGTTCTTC. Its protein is CATSRGKLALSYNEQFF.

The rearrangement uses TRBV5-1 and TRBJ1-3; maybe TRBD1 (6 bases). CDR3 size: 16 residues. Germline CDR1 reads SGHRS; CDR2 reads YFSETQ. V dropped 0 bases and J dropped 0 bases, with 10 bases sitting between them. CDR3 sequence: CASSLGQAFSGNTIYF. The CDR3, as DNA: TGCGCCAGCAGCTTGGGACAGGCATTCTCTGGAAACACCATATATTTT.

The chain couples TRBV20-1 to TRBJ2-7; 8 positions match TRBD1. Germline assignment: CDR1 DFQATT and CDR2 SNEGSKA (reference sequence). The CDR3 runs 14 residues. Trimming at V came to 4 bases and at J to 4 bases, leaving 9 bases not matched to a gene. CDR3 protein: CSATEGQEPYEQYF. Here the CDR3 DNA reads TGCAGTGCTACGGAGGGACAGGAGCCTTACGAGCAGTACTTC.

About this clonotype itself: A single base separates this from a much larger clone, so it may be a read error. The CDR3 loop reads CASSPHGPGSPYEQYF. CDR3 sequence (DNA): TGTGCCAGCAGCCCGCACGGACCGGGCAGCCCCTACGAGCAGTACTTC. The chain couples TRBV5-5 to TRBJ2-7; D is unresolved. V was trimmed by 4 bases and J by 2 bases, leaving 19 bases between them. The CDR3 sequence is 16 residues long. Per the germline V gene, CDR1 is SGHKS and CDR2 is YYEKEE (reference sequence).

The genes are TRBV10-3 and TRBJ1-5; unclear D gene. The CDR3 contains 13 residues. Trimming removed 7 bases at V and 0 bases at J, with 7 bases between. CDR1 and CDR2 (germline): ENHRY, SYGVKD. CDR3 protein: CAINADSNQPQHF. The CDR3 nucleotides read TGTGCCATCAATGCGGATAGCAATCAGCCCCAGCATTTT.

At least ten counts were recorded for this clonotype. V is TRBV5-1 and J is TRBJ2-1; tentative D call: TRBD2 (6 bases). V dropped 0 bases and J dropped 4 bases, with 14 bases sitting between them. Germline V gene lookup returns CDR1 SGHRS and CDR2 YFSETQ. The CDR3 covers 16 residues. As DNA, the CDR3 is TGCGCCAGCAGCTTGGCCCCCGGGACTCAATACAATGAGCAGTTCTTC. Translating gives CASSLAPGTQYNEQFF.

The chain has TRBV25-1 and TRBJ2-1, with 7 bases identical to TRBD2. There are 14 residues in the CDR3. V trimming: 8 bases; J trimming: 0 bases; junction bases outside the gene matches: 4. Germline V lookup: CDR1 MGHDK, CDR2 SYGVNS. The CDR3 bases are TGTGCCAGCTTACTAGCGAACTCCTACAATGAGCAGTTCTTC. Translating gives CASLLANSYNEQFF. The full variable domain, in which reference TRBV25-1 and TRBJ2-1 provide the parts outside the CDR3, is EADIYQTPRYLVIGTGKKITLECSQTMGHDKMYWYQQDPGMELHLIHYSYGVNSTEKGDLSSESTVSRIRTEHFPLTLESARPSHTSQYLCASLLANSYNEQFFGPGTRLTVL.

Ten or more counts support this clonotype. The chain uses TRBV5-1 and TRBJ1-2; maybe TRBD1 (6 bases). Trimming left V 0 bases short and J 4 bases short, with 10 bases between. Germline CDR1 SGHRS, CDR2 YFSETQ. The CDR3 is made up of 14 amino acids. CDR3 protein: CASSLGTVGYGYTF. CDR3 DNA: TGCGCCAGCAGCTTGGGGACAGTCGGCTATGGCTACACCTTC.

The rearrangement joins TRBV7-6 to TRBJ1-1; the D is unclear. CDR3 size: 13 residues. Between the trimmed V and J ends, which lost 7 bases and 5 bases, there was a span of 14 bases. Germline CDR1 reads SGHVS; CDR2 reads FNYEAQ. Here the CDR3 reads CASTSRPRTEAFF. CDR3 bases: TGTGCCAGCACTTCGCGCCCGAGAACTGAAGCTTTCTTT.

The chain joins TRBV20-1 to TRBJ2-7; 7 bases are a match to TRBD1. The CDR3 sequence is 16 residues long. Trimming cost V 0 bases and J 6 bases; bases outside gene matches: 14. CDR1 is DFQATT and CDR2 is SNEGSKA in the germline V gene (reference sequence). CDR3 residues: CSARDSRQGPRGEQYF. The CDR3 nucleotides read TGCAGTGCTAGAGATTCAAGACAGGGTCCTAGAGGCGAGCAGTACTTC.

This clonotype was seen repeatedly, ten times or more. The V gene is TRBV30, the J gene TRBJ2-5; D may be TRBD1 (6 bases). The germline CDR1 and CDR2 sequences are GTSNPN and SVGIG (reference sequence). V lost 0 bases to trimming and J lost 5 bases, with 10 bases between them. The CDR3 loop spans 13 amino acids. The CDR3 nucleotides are TGTGCCTGGAGTGTACAGGGTTCTGAGACCCAGTACTTC. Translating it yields CAWSVQGSETQYF. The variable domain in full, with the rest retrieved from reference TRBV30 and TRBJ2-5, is SQTIHQWPATLVQPVGSPLSLECTVEGTSNPNLYWYRQAAGRGLQLLFYSVGIGQISSEVPQNLSASRPQDRQFILSSKKLLLSDSGFYLCAWSVQGSETQYFGPGTRLLVL.

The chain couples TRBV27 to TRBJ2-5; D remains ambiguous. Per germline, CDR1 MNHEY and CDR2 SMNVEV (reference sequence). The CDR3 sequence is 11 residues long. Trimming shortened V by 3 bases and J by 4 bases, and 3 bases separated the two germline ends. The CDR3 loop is CASSFRETQYF. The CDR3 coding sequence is TGTGCCAGCAGTTTCCGAGAGACCCAGTACTTC.

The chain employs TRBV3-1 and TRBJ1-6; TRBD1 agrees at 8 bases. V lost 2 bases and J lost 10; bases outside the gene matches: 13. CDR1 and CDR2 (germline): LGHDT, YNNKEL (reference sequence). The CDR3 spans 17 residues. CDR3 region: CASSQRSVGTGGSPLHF. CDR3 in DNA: TGTGCCAGCAGCCAAAGGTCGGTCGGGACAGGAGGCTCACCCCTCCACTTT.

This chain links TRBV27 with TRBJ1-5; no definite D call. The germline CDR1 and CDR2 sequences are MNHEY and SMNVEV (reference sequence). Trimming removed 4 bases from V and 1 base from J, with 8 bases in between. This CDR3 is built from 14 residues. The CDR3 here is CASSSPGSNQPQHF. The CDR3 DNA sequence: TGTGCCAGCAGTTCCCCGGGGAGCAATCAGCCCCAGCATTTT.

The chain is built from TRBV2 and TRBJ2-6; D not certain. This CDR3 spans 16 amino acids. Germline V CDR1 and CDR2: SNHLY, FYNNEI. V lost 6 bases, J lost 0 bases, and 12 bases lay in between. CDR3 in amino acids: CASRRPWHSGANVLTF. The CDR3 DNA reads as TGTGCCAGCAGAAGACCCTGGCACTCTGGGGCCAACGTCCTGACTTTC.

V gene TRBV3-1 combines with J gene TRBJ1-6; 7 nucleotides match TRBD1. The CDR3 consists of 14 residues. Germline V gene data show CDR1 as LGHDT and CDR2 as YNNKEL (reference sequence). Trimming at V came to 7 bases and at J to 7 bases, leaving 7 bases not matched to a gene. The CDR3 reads CASTLGQRNSPLHF. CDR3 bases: TGTGCCAGCACTCTGGGACAGAGAAATTCACCCCTCCACTTT.